Here is one TCR beta chain with its context. Its antigen is still unknown. Blood CD8+ and CD4+ T cells underwent high-throughput TCR beta sequencing. Negative isolation yielded the CD8+ and CD4+ T cells, while FACS enriched the TEMRA cells. These data are taken from a study of CD8 T cells in Susac syndrome. Study-level results: Regarding the TCR sequencing and HLA analysis, the study admitted that a relatively small number of individuals were involved.

Reverse transcription of about 0.5 to 1 ug RNA used random hexamers. The TCR beta CDR3 was amplified by immunoSEQ multiplex PCR across 54 Vbeta, 13 Jbeta. TCRdb re-analysed the immunoSEQ multiplex PCR reads in MiXCR, keeping a single row per CDR3 protein. The table records 150,000 to 200,000 distinct CDR3 sequences, 90% to 95% of them present only once. CDR3 size: 15 residues. V dropped 2 bases and J dropped 2 bases, with 11 bases sitting between them. Germline assignment: CDR1 SGHTA and CDR2 FQGTGA. The sequenced material came from CD4+ T cells from PBMCs. This receptor was obtained from a human donor in good health. V gene TRBV7-3 combines with J gene TRBJ2-3; the D is unclear. CDR3 coding DNA: TGTGCCAGCAGCTTACGCTCCGACCCCACAGATACGCAGTATTTT. This gives the protein CASSLRSDPTDTQYF.